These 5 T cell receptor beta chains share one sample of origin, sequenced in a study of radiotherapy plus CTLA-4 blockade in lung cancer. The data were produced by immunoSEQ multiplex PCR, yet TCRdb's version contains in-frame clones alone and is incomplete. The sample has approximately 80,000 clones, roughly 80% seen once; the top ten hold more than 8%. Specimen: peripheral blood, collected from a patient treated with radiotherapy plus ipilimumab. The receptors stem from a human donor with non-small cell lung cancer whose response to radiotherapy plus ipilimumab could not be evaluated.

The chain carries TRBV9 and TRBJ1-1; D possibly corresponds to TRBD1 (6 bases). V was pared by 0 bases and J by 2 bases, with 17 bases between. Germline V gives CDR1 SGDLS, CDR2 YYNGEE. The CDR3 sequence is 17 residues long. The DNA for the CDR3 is TGTGCCAGCAGCGTAGGCCCAGATCCGGGACACAACACTGAAGCTTTCTTT. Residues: CASSVGPDPGHNTEAFF. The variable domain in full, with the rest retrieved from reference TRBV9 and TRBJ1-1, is DSGVTQTPKHLITATGQRVTLRCSPRSGDLSVYWYQQSLDQGLQFLIQYYNGEERAKGNILERFSAQQFPDLHSELNLSSLELGDSALYFCASSVGPDPGHNTEAFFGQGTRLTVV.

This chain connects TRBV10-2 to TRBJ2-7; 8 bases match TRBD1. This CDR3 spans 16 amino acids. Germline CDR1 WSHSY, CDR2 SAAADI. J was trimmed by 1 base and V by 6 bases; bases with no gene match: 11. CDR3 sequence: CASSAGGIFVSYEQYF. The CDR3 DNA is TGCGCCAGCAGCGCAGGGGGCATATTTGTTTCCTACGAGCAGTACTTC.

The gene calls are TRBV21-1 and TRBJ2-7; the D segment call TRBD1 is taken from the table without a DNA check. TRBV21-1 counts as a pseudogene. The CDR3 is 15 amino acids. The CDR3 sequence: CASSDKRQGIDEQYF. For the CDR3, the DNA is TGTGCCAGCAGCGACAAGAGGCAGGGTATCGACGAGCAGTACTTC.

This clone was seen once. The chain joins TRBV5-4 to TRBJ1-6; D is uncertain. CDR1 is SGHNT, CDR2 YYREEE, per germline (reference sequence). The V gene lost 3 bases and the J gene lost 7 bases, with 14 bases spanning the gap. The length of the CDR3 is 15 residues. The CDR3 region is CASSYNSFRNSPLHF. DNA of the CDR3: TGTGCCAGCAGCTACAACAGTTTTCGGAATTCACCCCTCCACTTT.

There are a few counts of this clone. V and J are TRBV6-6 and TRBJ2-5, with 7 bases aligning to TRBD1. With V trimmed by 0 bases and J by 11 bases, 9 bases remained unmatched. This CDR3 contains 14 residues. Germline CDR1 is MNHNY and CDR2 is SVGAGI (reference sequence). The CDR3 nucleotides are TGTGCCAGCAGTTACTCGGGGGATCAGGGGGAGCAGTACTTC. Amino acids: CASSYSGDQGEQYF.